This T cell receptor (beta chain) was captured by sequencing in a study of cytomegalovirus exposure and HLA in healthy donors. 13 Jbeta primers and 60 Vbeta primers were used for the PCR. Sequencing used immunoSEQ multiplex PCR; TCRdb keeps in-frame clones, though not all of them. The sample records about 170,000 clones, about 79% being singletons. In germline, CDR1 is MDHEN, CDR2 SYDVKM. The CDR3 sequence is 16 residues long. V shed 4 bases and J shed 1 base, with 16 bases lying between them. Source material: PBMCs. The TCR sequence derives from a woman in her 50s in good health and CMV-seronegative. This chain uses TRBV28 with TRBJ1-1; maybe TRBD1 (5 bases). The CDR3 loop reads CASSSSRVLWNTEAFF. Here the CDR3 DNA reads TGTGCCAGCAGTTCCTCCAGGGTTCTGTGGAACACTGAAGCTTTCTTT.